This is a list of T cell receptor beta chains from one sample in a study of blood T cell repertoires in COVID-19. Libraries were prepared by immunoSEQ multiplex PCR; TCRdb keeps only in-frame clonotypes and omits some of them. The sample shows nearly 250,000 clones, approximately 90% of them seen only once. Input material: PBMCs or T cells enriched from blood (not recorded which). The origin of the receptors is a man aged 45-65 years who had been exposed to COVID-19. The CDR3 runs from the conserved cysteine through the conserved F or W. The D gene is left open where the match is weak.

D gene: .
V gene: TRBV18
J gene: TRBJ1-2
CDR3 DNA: TGTGCCAGCTCACCAATCGGACGGGGAGACGGCTACACCTTC
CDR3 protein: CASSPIGRGDGYTF

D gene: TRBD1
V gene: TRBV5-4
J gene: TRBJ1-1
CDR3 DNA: TGTGCCAGCAGCCCTGCAGGGGGAGATTACACTGAAGCTTTCTTT
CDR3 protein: CASSPAGGDYTEAFF

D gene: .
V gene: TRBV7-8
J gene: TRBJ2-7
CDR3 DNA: TGTGCCAGCAGCTTAGGTCCAGGTTTACCCGGGTACTTC
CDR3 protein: CASSLGPGLPGYF

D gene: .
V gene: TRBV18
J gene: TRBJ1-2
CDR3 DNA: TGTGCCAGCTCACCCTCGCCCCAAGCGGGCTATGGCTACACCTTC
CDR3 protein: CASSPSPQAGYGYTF

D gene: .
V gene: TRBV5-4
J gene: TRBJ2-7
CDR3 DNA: TGTGCCAGCAGCTTGGCCGGTAGTGAGGAGCAGTACTTC
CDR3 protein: CASSLAGSEEQYF

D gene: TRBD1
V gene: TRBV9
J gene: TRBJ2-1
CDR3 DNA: TGTGCCAGCAGCGGCCCCGATCGGGACAGGCAGTCCAATGAGCAGTTCTTC
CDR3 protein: CASSGPDRDRQSNEQFF

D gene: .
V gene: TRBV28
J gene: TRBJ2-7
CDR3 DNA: TGTGCCAGCAGTTGGGACGGGAGATACGAGCAGTACTTC
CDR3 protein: CASSWDGRYEQYF

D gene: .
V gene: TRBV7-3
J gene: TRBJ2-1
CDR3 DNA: TGTGCCAGCAGCTTAGCGGGACTCAACAATGAGCAGTTCTTC
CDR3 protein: CASSLAGLNNEQFF

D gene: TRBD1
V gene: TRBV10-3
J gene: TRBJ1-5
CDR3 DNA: TGTGCCATCAGACCGGGACAGGACAATCAGCCCCAGCATTTT
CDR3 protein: CAIRPGQDNQPQHF

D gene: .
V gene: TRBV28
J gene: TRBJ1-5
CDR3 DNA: TGTGCCAGCAGTTTAGACATGGATCAGCCCCAGCATTTT
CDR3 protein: CASSLDMDQPQHF